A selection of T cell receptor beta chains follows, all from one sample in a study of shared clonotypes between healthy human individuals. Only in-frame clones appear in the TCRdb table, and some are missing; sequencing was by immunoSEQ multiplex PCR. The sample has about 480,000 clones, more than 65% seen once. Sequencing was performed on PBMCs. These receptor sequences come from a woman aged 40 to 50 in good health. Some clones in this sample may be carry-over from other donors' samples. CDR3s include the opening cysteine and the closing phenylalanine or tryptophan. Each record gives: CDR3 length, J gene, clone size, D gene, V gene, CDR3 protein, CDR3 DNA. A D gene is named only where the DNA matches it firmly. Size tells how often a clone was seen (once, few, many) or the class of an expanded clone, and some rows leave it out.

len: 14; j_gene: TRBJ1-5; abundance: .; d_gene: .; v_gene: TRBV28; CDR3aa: CASSPTGGKQPQHF; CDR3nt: TGTGCCAGCAGTCCCACGGGGGGTAAGCAGCCTCAGCATTTT
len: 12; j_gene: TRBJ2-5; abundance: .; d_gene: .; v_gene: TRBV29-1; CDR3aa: CSVAPTEETQYF; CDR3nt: TGCAGCGTTGCCCCGACAGAAGAGACCCAGTACTTC
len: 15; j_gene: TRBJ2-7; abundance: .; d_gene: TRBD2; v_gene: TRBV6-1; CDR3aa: CASSGKGLADYEQYF; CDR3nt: TGTGCCAGCAGTGGAAAGGGACTAGCGGACTACGAGCAGTACTTC
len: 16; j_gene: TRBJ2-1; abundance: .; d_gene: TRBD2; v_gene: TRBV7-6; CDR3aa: CASSLVLAGEYNEQFF; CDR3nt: TGTGCCAGCAGCTTAGTACTAGCGGGAGAATACAATGAGCAGTTCTTC
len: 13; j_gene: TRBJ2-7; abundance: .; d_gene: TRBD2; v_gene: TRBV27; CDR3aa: CASSGRPNYEQYF; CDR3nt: TGTGCCAGTAGCGGGAGGCCCAACTACGAGCAGTACTTC
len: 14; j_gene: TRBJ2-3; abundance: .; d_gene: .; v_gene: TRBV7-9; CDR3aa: CASSFSTRSDTQYF; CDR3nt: TGTGCCAGCAGCTTTTCGACTAGATCAGATACGCAGTATTTT
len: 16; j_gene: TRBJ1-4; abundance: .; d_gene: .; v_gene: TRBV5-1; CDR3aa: CASSDETPPTNEKLFF; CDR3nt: TGCGCCAGCAGTGACGAGACCCCCCCAACTAATGAAAAACTGTTTTTT
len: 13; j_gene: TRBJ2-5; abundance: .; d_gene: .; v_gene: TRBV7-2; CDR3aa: CASSFRSGETQYF; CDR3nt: TGTGCCAGCAGCTTTAGGAGCGGAGAGACCCAGTACTTC
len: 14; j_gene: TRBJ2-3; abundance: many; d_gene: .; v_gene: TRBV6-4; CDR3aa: CASSDSGGADTQYF; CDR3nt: TGTGCCAGCAGTGACTCCGGGGGCGCAGATACGCAGTATTTT
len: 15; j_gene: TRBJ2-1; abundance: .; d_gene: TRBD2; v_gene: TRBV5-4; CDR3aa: CASSLGRGGHNEQFF; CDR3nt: TGTGCCAGCAGCTTGGGACGGGGGGGGCACAATGAGCAGTTCTTC
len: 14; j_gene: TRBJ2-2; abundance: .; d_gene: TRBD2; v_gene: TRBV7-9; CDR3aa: CASSSGGITGELFF; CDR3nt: TGTGCCAGCAGCTCGGGAGGAATTACCGGGGAGCTGTTTTTT
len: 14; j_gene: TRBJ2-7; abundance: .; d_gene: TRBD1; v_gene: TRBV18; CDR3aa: CASSPDRELYEQYF; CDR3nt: TGTGCCAGCTCACCCGACAGGGAATTGTACGAGCAGTACTTC
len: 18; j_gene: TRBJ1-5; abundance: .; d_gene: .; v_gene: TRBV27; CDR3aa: CASSFRGGRPDSNQPQHF; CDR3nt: TGTGCCAGCAGTTTCCGGGGGGGGCGGCCCGATAGCAATCAGCCCCAGCATTTT
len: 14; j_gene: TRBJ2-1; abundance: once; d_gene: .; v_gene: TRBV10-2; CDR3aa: CATNQPEVPGEQFF; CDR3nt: TGCGCCACCAACCAACCGGAGGTCCCGGGCGAGCAGTTCTTC
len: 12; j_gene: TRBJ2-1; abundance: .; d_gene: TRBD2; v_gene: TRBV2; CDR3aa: CASRGTSVEQFF; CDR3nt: TGTGCCAGCAGAGGGACTAGCGTTGAGCAGTTCTTC
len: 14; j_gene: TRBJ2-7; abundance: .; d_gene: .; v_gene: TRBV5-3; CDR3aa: CARSLRDQRYEQYF; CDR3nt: TGTGCCAGAAGCTTGAGGGACCAGAGGTACGAGCAGTACTTC
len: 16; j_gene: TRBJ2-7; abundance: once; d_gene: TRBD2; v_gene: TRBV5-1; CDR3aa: CASSSTVAGGNHEQYF; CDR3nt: TGCGCCAGCAGCTCCACTGTAGCGGGAGGGAACCACGAGCAGTACTTC
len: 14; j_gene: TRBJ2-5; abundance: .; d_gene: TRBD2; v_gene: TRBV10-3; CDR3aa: CAISEGLAPETQYF; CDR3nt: TGTGCCATCAGTGAGGGACTAGCGCCTGAGACCCAGTACTTC
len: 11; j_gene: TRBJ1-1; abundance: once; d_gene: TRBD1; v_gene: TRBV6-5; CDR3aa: CASSRDSEAFF; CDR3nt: TGTGCCAGCAGTCGGGACAGTGAAGCTTTCTTT
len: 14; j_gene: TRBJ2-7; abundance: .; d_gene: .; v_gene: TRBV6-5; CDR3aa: CASSGGQPSYEQYF; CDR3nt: TGTGCCAGCAGCGGGGGACAGCCCTCCTACGAGCAGTACTTC
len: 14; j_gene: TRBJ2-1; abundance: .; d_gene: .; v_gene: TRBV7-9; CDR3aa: CASSLAGGYNEQFF; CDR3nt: TGTGCCAGCAGCTTAGCAGGGGGCTACAATGAGCAGTTCTTC
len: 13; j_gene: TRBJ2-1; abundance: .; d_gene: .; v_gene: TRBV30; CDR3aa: CAWSLRTSNEQFF; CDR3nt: TGTGCCTGGAGCCTGCGGACCAGCAATGAGCAGTTCTTC
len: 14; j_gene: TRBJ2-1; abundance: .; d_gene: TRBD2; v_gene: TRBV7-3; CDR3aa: CASSLVAGELKQFF; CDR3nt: TGTGCCAGCAGCTTGGTCGCGGGAGAATTAAAGCAGTTCTTC
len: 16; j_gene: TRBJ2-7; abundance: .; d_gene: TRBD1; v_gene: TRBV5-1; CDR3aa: CASSTGPGQGTYEQYF; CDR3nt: TGCGCCAGCAGCACCGGACCGGGACAGGGGACCTACGAGCAGTACTTC
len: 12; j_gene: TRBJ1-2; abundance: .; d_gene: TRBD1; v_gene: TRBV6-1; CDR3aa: CASSETGDGYTF; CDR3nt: TGTGCCAGCAGTGAAACAGGGGATGGCTACACCTTC
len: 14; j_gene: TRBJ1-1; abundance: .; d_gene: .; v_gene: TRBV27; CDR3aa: CASSLWQGKAEAFF; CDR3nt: TGTGCCAGCAGTTTATGGCAGGGGAAAGCTGAAGCTTTCTTT
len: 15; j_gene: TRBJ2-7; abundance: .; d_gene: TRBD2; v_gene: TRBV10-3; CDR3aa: CAISELTSASYEQYF; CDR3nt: TGTGCCATCAGTGAACTAACTAGCGCGTCCTACGAGCAGTACTTC
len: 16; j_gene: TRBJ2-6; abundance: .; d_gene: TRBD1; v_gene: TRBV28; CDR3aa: CASSPSKGARANVLTF; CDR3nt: TGTGCCAGCAGTCCCTCGAAGGGGGCCAGGGCCAACGTCCTGACTTTC
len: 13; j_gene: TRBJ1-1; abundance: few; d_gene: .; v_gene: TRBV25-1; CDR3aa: CASIKDLNTEAFF; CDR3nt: TGTGCCAGCATCAAGGACTTGAACACTGAAGCTTTCTTT
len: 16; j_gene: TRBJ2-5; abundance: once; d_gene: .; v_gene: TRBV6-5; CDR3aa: CASSYSSAGTQETQYF; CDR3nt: TGTGCCAGCAGTTACTCGTCGGCGGGTACGCAAGAGACCCAGTACTTC
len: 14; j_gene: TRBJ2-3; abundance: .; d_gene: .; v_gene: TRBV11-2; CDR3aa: CASSLAFYTDTQYF; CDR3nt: TGTGCCAGCAGCTTAGCCTTCTACACAGATACGCAGTATTTT
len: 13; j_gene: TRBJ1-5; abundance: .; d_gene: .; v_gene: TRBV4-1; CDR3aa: CASSQERDQPQHF; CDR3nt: TGCGCCAGCAGCCAAGAAAGGGATCAGCCCCAGCATTTT
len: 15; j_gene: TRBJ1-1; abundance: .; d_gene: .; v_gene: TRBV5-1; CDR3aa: CASSLEGGSGTEAFF; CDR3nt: TGCGCCAGCAGCTTGGAGGGGGGCAGTGGCACTGAAGCTTTCTTT
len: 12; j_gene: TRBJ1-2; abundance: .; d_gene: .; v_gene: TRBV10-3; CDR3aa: CAISESGYGYTF; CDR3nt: TGTGCCATCAGTGAGTCAGGCTATGGCTACACCTTC
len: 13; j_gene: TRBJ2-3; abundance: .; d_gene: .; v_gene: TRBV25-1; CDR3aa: CASSDQGADTQYF; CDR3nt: TGTGCCAGCAGTGATCAGGGCGCAGATACGCAGTATTTT
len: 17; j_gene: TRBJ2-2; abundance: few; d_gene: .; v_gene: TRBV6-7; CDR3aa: CASSPDSGPLGTGELFF; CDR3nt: TGTGCCAGCAGTCCCGATTCGGGGCCGTTGGGCACCGGGGAGCTGTTTTTT
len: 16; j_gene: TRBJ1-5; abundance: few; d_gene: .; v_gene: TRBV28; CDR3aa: CASSYVGGYSNQPQHF; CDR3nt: TGTGCCAGCAGTTATGTTGGGGGATATAGCAATCAGCCCCAGCATTTT
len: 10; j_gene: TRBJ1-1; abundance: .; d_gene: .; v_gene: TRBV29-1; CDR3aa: CSASGDGAFF; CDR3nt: TGCAGCGCCTCAGGGGACGGAGCTTTCTTT
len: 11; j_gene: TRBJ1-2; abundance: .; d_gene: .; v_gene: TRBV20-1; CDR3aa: CSSGTNYGYTF; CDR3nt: TGCAGTTCCGGGACAAACTATGGCTACACCTTC
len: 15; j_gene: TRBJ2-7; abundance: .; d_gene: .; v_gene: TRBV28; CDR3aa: CASSSPGPTAYEQYF; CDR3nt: TGTGCCAGCAGTTCCCCGGGACCGACGGCCTACGAGCAGTACTTC
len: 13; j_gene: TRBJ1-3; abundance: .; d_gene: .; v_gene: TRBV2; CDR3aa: CASRGGSGNTIYF; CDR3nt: TGTGCCAGCCGGGGGGGCTCTGGAAACACCATATATTTT
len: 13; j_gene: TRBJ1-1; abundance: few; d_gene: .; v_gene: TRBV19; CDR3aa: CASSIKGDTEAFF; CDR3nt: TGTGCCAGTAGTATAAAAGGGGACACTGAAGCTTTCTTT
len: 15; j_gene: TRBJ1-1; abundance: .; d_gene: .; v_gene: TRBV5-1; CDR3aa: CASSLDGHMNTEAFF; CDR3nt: TGCGCCAGCAGCTTGGACGGCCATATGAACACTGAAGCTTTCTTT
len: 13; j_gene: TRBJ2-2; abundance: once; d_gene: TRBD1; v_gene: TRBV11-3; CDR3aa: CASSPTGAGELFF; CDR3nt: TGTGCCAGCAGCCCCACAGGGGCCGGGGAGCTGTTTTTT
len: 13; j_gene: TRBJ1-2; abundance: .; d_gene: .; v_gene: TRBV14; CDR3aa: CASSRGQNYGYTF; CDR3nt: TGTGCCAGCAGCCGTGGACAGAACTATGGCTACACCTTC
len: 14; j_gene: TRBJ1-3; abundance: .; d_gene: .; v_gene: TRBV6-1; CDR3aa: CASSEGISGNTIYF; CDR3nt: TGTGCCAGCAGTGAAGGCATCTCTGGAAACACCATATATTTT
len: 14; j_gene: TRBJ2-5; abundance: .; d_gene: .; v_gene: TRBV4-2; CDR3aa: CASSQDEVSGTQYF; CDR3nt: TGTGCCAGCAGCCAAGATGAGGTTTCAGGGACCCAGTACTTC
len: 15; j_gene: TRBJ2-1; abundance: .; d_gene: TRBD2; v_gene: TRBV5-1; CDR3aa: CASSLVAGGFNEQFF; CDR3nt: TGCGCCAGCAGCCTAGTAGCGGGAGGGTTCAATGAGCAGTTCTTC
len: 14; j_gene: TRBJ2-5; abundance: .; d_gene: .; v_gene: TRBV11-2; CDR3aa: CASSRGTRKETQYF; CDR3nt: TGTGCCAGCAGCCGGGGGACCCGCAAAGAGACCCAGTACTTC
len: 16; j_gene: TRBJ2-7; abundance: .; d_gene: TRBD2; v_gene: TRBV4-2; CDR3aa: CASSPGTSGDSYEQYF; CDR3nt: TGTGCCAGCAGCCCCGGGACTAGCGGAGACTCCTACGAGCAGTACTTC
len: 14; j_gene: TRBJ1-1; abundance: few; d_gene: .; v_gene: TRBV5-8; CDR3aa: CASSLIAINTEAFF; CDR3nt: TGTGCCAGCAGCTTGATAGCGATTAACACTGAAGCTTTCTTT
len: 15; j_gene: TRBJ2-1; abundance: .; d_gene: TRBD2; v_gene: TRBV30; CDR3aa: CAWSFLAGVGNEQFF; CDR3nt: TGTGCCTGGAGTTTCCTAGCGGGAGTCGGCAATGAGCAGTTCTTC
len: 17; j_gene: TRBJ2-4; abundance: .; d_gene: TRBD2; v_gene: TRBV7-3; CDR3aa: CASSPGGSGSSQNIQYF; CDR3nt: TGTGCCAGCAGCCCCGGTGGTAGCGGGAGTTCTCAAAACATTCAGTACTTC
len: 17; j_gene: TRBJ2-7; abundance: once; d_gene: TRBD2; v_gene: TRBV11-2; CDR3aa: CASSLGTSGASSYEQYF; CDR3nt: TGTGCCAGCAGCTTAGGGACTAGCGGGGCAAGCTCCTACGAGCAGTACTTC